The sequence of this TCR beta chain was determined in a study of OX40 agonist ivuxolimab in advanced cancers. Study summary: The drug used for patients, ivuxolimab, was an agonistic anti-OX40 (CD134) antibody. The group had a mean age of roughly 65 years, ranged from roughly 23 to 90, and was around 86% male. Prior checkpoint blockade (anti-PD-1, anti-PD-L1 or anti-CTLA-4) was permitted; around 39% had it.

Only in-frame clones appear in the TCRdb table, and some are missing; sequencing was by immunoSEQ multiplex PCR. The data show approximately 41,000 clones, 70% to 90% seen once. The CDR3 runs 18 residues. V lost 3 bases to trimming and J lost 2 bases; unmatched junction nucleotides: 8. The germline CDR1 and CDR2 sequences are KGHSH and LQKENI. With baseline, cycle 4 day 1, and cycle 7 day 1 as timepoints, blood was sampled. This receptor was identified in an adult with an advanced solid tumor such as melanoma, head and neck, liver or kidney cancer. The rearrangement uses TRBV18 and TRBJ2-2; 11 nucleotides match TRBD2. Sequencing used CD4+ or CD8+ T cells sorted from blood, obtained in a trial of the OX40 agonist ivuxolimab. This chain's CDR3 is CASSPRLAGSGNTGELFF. The CDR3 DNA sequence: TGTGCCAGCTCACCTCGACTAGCGGGAAGCGGAAACACCGGGGAGCTGTTTTTT.